This T cell receptor (beta chain) is from a study of T cell repertoires in cytomegalovirus infection. Study-level background: Both a matching HLA type and CMV infection were indicated by public TCR beta signatures.

TCRdb reprocessed the reads via MiXCR and lists one record per CDR3 protein. This sample yields about 150,000 distinct CDR3 sequences, of which over 25% are seen a single time; roughly half belongs to the top ten. General study findings and limits: Predominance within the ex vivo response was attributable to HLA-C-restricted CMV-specific TCR beta clonotypes. Carriers of CMV plus the relevant HLA were identified by cumulative public TCR beta family frequency.

A remark on this clonotype: Its target is not known.

The TCR originated in a human donor in good health (CMV status not recorded). Some clones in this sample may be carry-over from other donors' samples. This material consisted of CD8+ T cells from cultured PBMCs, taken from culture after CMV antigen stimulation.

The CDR3 nucleotides are TGTGCCAGCAGCCCTAGACCGGGGGCCTACAATGAGCAGTTCTTC. Translation: CASSPRPGAYNEQFF. This chain connects TRBV12-3 or TRBV12-4 to TRBJ2-1, with a possible D match to TRBD2 (6 bases). Trimming left V 6 bases short and J 2 bases short, with 14 bases between. The CDR3 runs 15 residues.